This is a list of T cell receptor beta chains from one sample in a study of T-cell memory formation after mild COVID-19. MiXCR was run by TCRdb on the 5' RACE reads, yielding one entry per CDR3 protein. Of 150,000 to 200,000 distinct CDR3 sequences detected, roughly 15% appear once; the ten largest clones hold 13% to 15%. The source material was PBMCs or a T cell subset sorted from them (not recorded which). Receptors were obtained from an adult woman who had mild COVID-19 (a few samples of this study predate the infection). Cell type and time point are not known. Each CDR3 is given with its conserved first and last residue. Fields, in order: CDR3 DNA, CDR3 protein, J gene, D gene, clone size, V gene. D genes are given only for firm matches. Not all rows give a size; the values are once, few, many and, for expanded clones, a class.

DNA: TGTGCCAGCAGTTTTAGGTGGAGGAGTACGGGGGAGCTGTTTTTT
CDR3: CASSFRWRSTGELFF
J: TRBJ2-2
D: -
size: -
V: TRBV27

DNA: TGTGCCAGCAGTTTTGCGGTAACCTACGAGCAGTACTTC
CDR3: CASSFAVTYEQYF
J: TRBJ2-7
D: -
size: -
V: TRBV12-3/TRBV12-4

DNA: TGTGCCAGCAGTGAAGGGAACACTGAAGCTTTCTTT
CDR3: CASSEGNTEAFF
J: TRBJ1-1
D: -
size: few
V: TRBV25-1

DNA: TGTGCCACCAGTACGCAGGGGAGGCAGCCCCAGCATTTT
CDR3: CATSTQGRQPQHF
J: TRBJ1-5
D: -
size: -
V: TRBV24-1

DNA: TGCGCCAGCAGTCAAAACCACAGGGGGGCCTTTACCTACGAGCAGTACTTC
CDR3: CASSQNHRGAFTYEQYF
J: TRBJ2-7
D: TRBD1
size: -
V: TRBV23-1

DNA: TGCAGCGTCGAGGGCGGGGGCCAGAGCACAGATACGCAGTATTTT
CDR3: CSVEGGGQSTDTQYF
J: TRBJ2-3
D: -
size: many
V: TRBV29-1

DNA: TGTGCCACCAGTGATTCGGGATTGGGCGAGCAGTACTTC
CDR3: CATSDSGLGEQYF
J: TRBJ2-7
D: -
size: few
V: TRBV24-1

DNA: TGTGCCAGGCCACCGGGGGCCTTCCGAGACTACGAGCAGTACTTC
CDR3: CARPPGAFRDYEQYF
J: TRBJ2-7
D: -
size: many
V: TRBV7-2

DNA: TGTGCCACCAGTGATCTAGACCACGAGCAGTACTTC
CDR3: CATSDLDHEQYF
J: TRBJ2-7
D: -
size: few
V: TRBV24-1

DNA: TGCGCCAGCAGCCAAGATCATTTTAGGGGTACGTTTGGCTACACCTTC
CDR3: CASSQDHFRGTFGYTF
J: TRBJ1-2
D: -
size: few
V: TRBV4-1

DNA: TGTGCCAGCAGCGTAGGATTCTCCTCTAGCGGGAGGGCAAGAGATACGCAGTATTTT
CDR3: CASSVGFSSSGRARDTQYF
J: TRBJ2-3
D: TRBD2
size: few
V: TRBV9

DNA: TGTGCCAGCAGTGAACAGGGGGGGATCTTCTATGGCTACACCTTC
CDR3: CASSEQGGIFYGYTF
J: TRBJ1-2
D: TRBD1
size: -
V: TRBV2

DNA: TGTGCCAGCAGCCAGGGGTCCACCGGGGAGCTGTTTTTT
CDR3: CASSQGSTGELFF
J: TRBJ2-2
D: -
size: few
V: TRBV12-3/TRBV12-4

DNA: TGTGCCAGCAGCAAAACAGGGATCACTGAAGCTTTCTTT
CDR3: CASSKTGITEAFF
J: TRBJ1-1
D: -
size: -
V: TRBV6-6

DNA: TGTGCCAGCAGTTCACCACTAGCGGGGGGGTGGACCGCCGGGGAGCTGTTTTTT
CDR3: CASSSPLAGGWTAGELFF
J: TRBJ2-2
D: TRBD2
size: few
V: TRBV12-3/TRBV12-4

DNA: TGTGCCAGCAGTACGCCGGGACTAGCGGTCCCTAGGGAGCAGTACTTC
CDR3: CASSTPGLAVPREQYF
J: TRBJ2-7
D: TRBD2
size: many
V: TRBV7-8

DNA: TGCGCCAGCAGCTTGCCTAGCTCTGGAAACACCATATATTTT
CDR3: CASSLPSSGNTIYF
J: TRBJ1-3
D: -
size: -
V: TRBV5-1

DNA: TGTGCCAGCAGCTTAGGGACAGCAAGTGGGACTAACTATGGCTACACCTTC
CDR3: CASSLGTASGTNYGYTF
J: TRBJ1-2
D: TRBD1
size: few
V: TRBV5-5

DNA: TGTGCCAGCAGCCCGACAGGGGGGAGCGTCAATGAGCAGTTCTTC
CDR3: CASSPTGGSVNEQFF
J: TRBJ2-1
D: TRBD1
size: -
V: TRBV7-7

DNA: TGCAGTGCTAAGACACCTCTCAAGGGCTACACCTTC
CDR3: CSAKTPLKGYTF
J: TRBJ1-2
D: -
size: few
V: TRBV20-1

DNA: TGCAGCGTTGAGCTAGCGGGGCGAGATACGCAGTATTTT
CDR3: CSVELAGRDTQYF
J: TRBJ2-3
D: TRBD2
size: -
V: TRBV29-1

DNA: TGCAGCGGCAGACTTAATGAGCAGTTCTTC
CDR3: CSGRLNEQFF
J: TRBJ2-1
D: -
size: -
V: TRBV29-1

DNA: TGCGCCAGCAGCCAAGAACTAGCGGGGGCATACTACGAGCAGTACTTC
CDR3: CASSQELAGAYYEQYF
J: TRBJ2-7
D: TRBD2
size: few
V: TRBV4-3

DNA: TGCGCCAGCAGCTTGGGCGGAGGGGATTCCTACGAGCAGTACTTC
CDR3: CASSLGGGDSYEQYF
J: TRBJ2-7
D: -
size: -
V: TRBV5-1

DNA: TGTGCCAGCAGCTTCAAGCGGGTCCGATCATCCTCCAGCTCCTACAATGAGCAGTTCTTC
CDR3: CASSFKRVRSSSSSYNEQFF
J: TRBJ2-1
D: -
size: -
V: TRBV7-8

DNA: TGTGCCAGCAGCTTCCCGGGGGTGGAGCTGTTTTTT
CDR3: CASSFPGVELFF
J: TRBJ2-2
D: -
size: -
V: TRBV7-9

DNA: TGTGCCAGCAAGGTGGGACACAACTACGAGCAGTACTTC
CDR3: CASKVGHNYEQYF
J: TRBJ2-7
D: -
size: few
V: TRBV5-6

DNA: TGTGCCAGCAGCCCGGGGGGGCGGGAGCAGTTCTTC
CDR3: CASSPGGREQFF
J: TRBJ2-1
D: TRBD2
size: -
V: TRBV5-6

DNA: TGTGCCAGCAGTTTCCAGCCAATGAACACTGAAGCTTTCTTT
CDR3: CASSFQPMNTEAFF
J: TRBJ1-1
D: -
size: once
V: TRBV12-3/TRBV12-4

DNA: TGTGCCAGCAGCTTAATACGGGGGGTTGACACGCAGTATTTT
CDR3: CASSLIRGVDTQYF
J: TRBJ2-3
D: TRBD2
size: -
V: TRBV7-8

DNA: TGTGCCAGCAGCCTGGAGATCCAAGAGACCCAGTACTTC
CDR3: CASSLEIQETQYF
J: TRBJ2-5
D: -
size: many
V: TRBV12-3/TRBV12-4

DNA: TGTGCCAGCACGGGACAGAGCTCCTACAATGAGCAGTTCTTC
CDR3: CASTGQSSYNEQFF
J: TRBJ2-1
D: TRBD1
size: -
V: TRBV6-4

DNA: TGCAGCGTTGAAGGACAGGGCAATCAGCCCCAGCATTTT
CDR3: CSVEGQGNQPQHF
J: TRBJ1-5
D: -
size: -
V: TRBV29-1

DNA: TGCGCCAGCAAGCTAGCCGCTGGTGAGCAGTTCTTC
CDR3: CASKLAAGEQFF
J: TRBJ2-1
D: -
size: -
V: TRBV10-2

DNA: TGTGCCAGCAGCCGAAGGGGGGAGTATACCGCCTACGAGCAGTACTTC
CDR3: CASSRRGEYTAYEQYF
J: TRBJ2-7
D: -
size: -
V: TRBV28

DNA: TGTGCCACCAGTGATCCCGGGACTAGCGGGACCAACCCCAAGGGTGAGCAGTTCTTC
CDR3: CATSDPGTSGTNPKGEQFF
J: TRBJ2-1
D: TRBD2
size: few
V: TRBV24-1